Listed below are T cell receptor beta chains from one sample, sequenced in a study of cytomegalovirus exposure and HLA in healthy donors. Sequencing used immunoSEQ multiplex PCR; TCRdb keeps in-frame clones, though not all of them. The sample yields around 91,000 clones, 64% seen once. The source material was PBMCs. These receptors all stem from a man aged 60-69 years in good health and CMV-seronegative. Both conserved end residues are part of each CDR3. D genes are given only for firm matches. Size is omitted from some rows. Given values are once, few, many or a class for expanded clones.

>-|-|TRBV5-6|TRBJ2-7
TGTGCCAGCAGCGAACGGGACAACTACGAGCAGTACTTC
CASSERDNYEQYF
>-|-|TRBV7-9|TRBJ2-4
TGTGCCAGCAGCATTGACAGTTCTTTGACTCAGTACTTC
CASSIDSSLTQYF
>-|TRBD1|TRBV5-4|TRBJ2-1
TGTGCCAGCAGCACCGGGACAGGGGGATCCTACAATGAGCAGTTCTTC
CASSTGTGGSYNEQFF
>-|TRBD2|TRBV30|TRBJ2-1
TGTGCCTGGAGGAGACTAGCGGGAGGGAAAAATGAGCAGTTCTTC
CAWRRLAGGKNEQFF
>-|TRBD2|TRBV27|TRBJ2-2
TGTGCCAGTCGAGTAGCGGGGGGGATAAAGGCCGGGGAGCTGTTTTTT
CASRVAGGIKAGELFF
>-|TRBD1|TRBV13|TRBJ2-4
TGTGCCAGCAGCGGACCGGGACAGGGGGCTCCCCATACCAAAAACATTCAGTACTTC
CASSGPGQGAPHTKNIQYF
>-|TRBD1|TRBV28|TRBJ1-6
TGTGCCAGCAGTTTAGGGACAGTAAATTCACCCCTCCACTTT
CASSLGTVNSPLHF
>-|TRBD1|TRBV5-1|TRBJ2-2
TGCGCCAGCAGCAAGGACAGGACGAACACCGGGGAGCTGTTTTTT
CASSKDRTNTGELFF
>few|-|TRBV21-1|TRBJ1-1
TGTGCCAGCAGCAAAGCCGAGGGGGATTCCACTGAAGCTTTCTTT
CASSKAEGDSTEAFF
>-|-|TRBV4-1|TRBJ1-3
TGCGCCAGCAGCCCAACGGGCAGGGTTGGAAACACCATATATTTT
CASSPTGRVGNTIYF
>-|-|TRBV28|TRBJ2-3
TGTGCCAGCAGTTTACTAGATACGCAGTATTTT
CASSLLDTQYF
>-|TRBD1|TRBV7-6|TRBJ1-2
TGTGCCAGCAGCTCCCCCCCCAAAGACAGGGTCTATGGCTACACCTTC
CASSSPPKDRVYGYTF
>-|-|TRBV6-5|TRBJ1-1
TGTGCCAGCAGTTACAACACGGGGAGCACTGAAGCTTTCTTT
CASSYNTGSTEAFF
>few|TRBD1|TRBV11-2|TRBJ1-3
TGTGCCAGCAGCCCTGGACAGGTGGGAAACACCATATATTTT
CASSPGQVGNTIYF
>few|-|TRBV6-5|TRBJ1-2
TGTGCCAGCAGTTTAGTGGTGGGCACCAGCTATGGCTACACCTTC
CASSLVVGTSYGYTF
>-|TRBD2|TRBV29-1|TRBJ2-7
TGCAGCGCTGGACTAGCGGGAGGCCAGCAGGGGCAGTACTTC
CSAGLAGGQQGQYF
>-|TRBD1|TRBV18|TRBJ2-2
TGTGCCAGCTCACCCCGGGACAGGGGAGCCGGGGAGCTGTTTTTT
CASSPRDRGAGELFF
>-|TRBD2|TRBV9|TRBJ2-7
TGTGCCAGCAGCAGGGGGACTAGCGGGCTCTCGACTAGCGAGCAGTACTTC
CASSRGTSGLSTSEQYF
>-|-|TRBV2|TRBJ2-5
TGTGCCAGCAGTGCGAGCGAGATAAACCAAGAGACCCAGTACTTC
CASSASEINQETQYF
>once|TRBD2|TRBV2|TRBJ2-3
TGTGCCAGCAGTGAAATTGGGAGCGGGGGCACAGATCCGCAGTATTTT
CASSEIGSGGTDPQYF
>once|-|TRBV5-1|TRBJ1-3
TGCGCCAGCAGCTGGTCGACAGGAAACACCATATATTTT
CASSWSTGNTIYF
>-|-|TRBV5-6|TRBJ1-2
TGTGCCAGCAGCCGTGACAGCCCCTATGGCTACACCTTC
CASSRDSPYGYTF
>-|-|TRBV6-1|TRBJ1-2
TGTGCCAGCAGAGACAGGAATCCTAACTATGGCTACACCTTC
CASRDRNPNYGYTF
>few|TRBD2|TRBV4-1|TRBJ2-1
TGCGCCAGCAGCCCTCGACTAGCGGGAATCTACAATGAGCAGTTCTTC
CASSPRLAGIYNEQFF
>few|-|TRBV2|TRBJ1-2
TGTGCCAGCAGTGAAGAGAGAACTATCGGCTACACCTTC
CASSEERTIGYTF
>-|-|TRBV7-8|TRBJ1-3
TGTGCCAGCAGCACGAACTCGGGGACTGGAAACACCATATATTTT
CASSTNSGTGNTIYF
>-|-|TRBV7-8|TRBJ1-3
TGTGCCAGCAGCCCCCCCGGGGTGACTGGAAACACCATATATTTT
CASSPPGVTGNTIYF
>-|-|TRBV5-4|TRBJ1-1
TGTGCCAGCAGCAGCGGGGAGGGCACTGAAGCTTTCTTT
CASSSGEGTEAFF
>-|TRBD1|TRBV4-1|TRBJ2-7
TGCGCCAGCAGCCCTCTAGGGACAGGCTCCTACGAGCAGTACTTC
CASSPLGTGSYEQYF
>-|-|TRBV20-1|TRBJ2-1
TGCAGTGCAACACAGGGCGGTGAGCAGTTCTTC
CSATQGGEQFF
>-|TRBD1|TRBV10-3|TRBJ1-3
TGTGCCACAGGGACAGCTGGAAACACCATATATTTT
CATGTAGNTIYF
>-|-|TRBV7-9|TRBJ1-4
TGTGCCAGCAGTCGTAGGGAGGGGACACGACGAGAAAAACTGTTTTTT
CASSRREGTRREKLFF
>few|-|TRBV7-9|TRBJ2-7
TGTGCCAGCAGCTTTTTAGCGCGGGAGCAGTACTTC
CASSFLAREQYF
>-|TRBD2|TRBV7-7|TRBJ2-2
TGTGCTAGCAGTAAAGTGACTAGCGGGGCGACGAACACCGGGGAGCTGTTTTTT
CASSKVTSGATNTGELFF
>-|TRBD2|TRBV5-4|TRBJ2-3
TGTGCCAGCAGCTTGCTCGCGGGGGGGCCATCCGATACGCAGTATTTT
CASSLLAGGPSDTQYF
>-|TRBD2|TRBV5-4|TRBJ2-5
TGTGCCAGCAGCCCGCAATTAGGGACTAGCGGGGGGGCGGGGGAGACCCAGTACTTC
CASSPQLGTSGGAGETQYF
>-|-|TRBV10-1|TRBJ2-7
TGCGCCAGCAGTGAGTCTGGGGGGACCTACGAGCAGTACTTC
CASSESGGTYEQYF
>few|TRBD1|TRBV19|TRBJ2-4
TGTGCCAGTACCATCCAGGGACAGGGGGGAAACATTCAGTACTTC
CASTIQGQGGNIQYF
>-|TRBD2|TRBV5-1|TRBJ2-5
TGCGCCAGCAGGGCCGGACTAGCGGGGGGGCAAGAGACCCAGTACTTC
CASRAGLAGGQETQYF
>-|TRBD1|TRBV28|TRBJ2-7
TGTGCCAGCGTAACAACGGACAGGGTGGCCGAGCAGTACTTC
CASVTTDRVAEQYF
>-|-|TRBV29-1|TRBJ1-1
TGCAGCGTTGGGACAGTGAACACTGAAGCTTTCTTT
CSVGTVNTEAFF
>few|-|TRBV28|TRBJ1-4
TGTGCCAGCAGCACCTTGGGGACAAGGGAAAAACTGTTTTTT
CASSTLGTREKLFF
>-|-|TRBV5-8|TRBJ1-4
TGTGCCAGCAGCTTGGGGAGGGGACCTAATGAAAAACTGTTTTTT
CASSLGRGPNEKLFF
>-|-|TRBV28|TRBJ1-3
TGTGCCAGCAGTTTTAGAGGAAACACCATATATTTT
CASSFRGNTIYF
>-|-|TRBV9|TRBJ1-2
TGTGCCAGCAGCACCCCAAGGAGGGGCGGATTCTATGGCTACACCTTC
CASSTPRRGGFYGYTF
>-|-|TRBV10-3|TRBJ1-1
TGTGCCGCCGGCCGGGACTTGAACACTGAAGCTTTCTTT
CAAGRDLNTEAFF
>-|-|TRBV28|TRBJ1-1
TGTGCCAGCAGTACCTACTTGGAGGCTTTCTTT
CASSTYLEAFF
>-|TRBD1|TRBV5-3|TRBJ1-6
TGTGCCAGAAGCTCCGACAGGGGGAATTCACCCCTCCACTTT
CARSSDRGNSPLHF
>once|TRBD2|TRBV10-3|TRBJ2-5
TGTGCCATCAGTGAGTCTGTGGCGGGGGGAATCCAAGAGACCCAGTACTTC
CAISESVAGGIQETQYF
>-|-|TRBV19|TRBJ2-5
TGTGCCAGTAGTCTAGGGGAACACAGGCAAGAGACCCAGTACTTC
CASSLGEHRQETQYF
>-|TRBD2|TRBV4-1|TRBJ2-3
TGCGCCAGCAGCCAAGAAGGTTTTAGCGGGGTGACAGATACGCAGTATTTT
CASSQEGFSGVTDTQYF
>-|TRBD1|TRBV5-5|TRBJ1-5
TGTGCCAGCAGCTGGGGGACAGGGGGCGGCGGGAGCAATCAGCCCCAGCATTTT
CASSWGTGGGGSNQPQHF
>few|-|TRBV4-1|TRBJ1-2
TGCGCCAGCAGCCAATCGGGATCTGGCTACACCTTC
CASSQSGSGYTF
>-|TRBD1|TRBV6-5|TRBJ2-7
TGTGCCAGCAGCTATGGGACAGGGGGCTACGAGCAGTACTTC
CASSYGTGGYEQYF
>-|TRBD2|TRBV7-2|TRBJ2-1
TGTGCCAGCAGCCCAACGGGTAGCGGGAGTAGTAAGTTCTTC
CASSPTGSGSSKFF
>-|-|TRBV9|TRBJ2-3
TGTGCCAGCAGCGTAGAATGGGCAGGGAAAGATACGCAGTATTTT
CASSVEWAGKDTQYF
>-|TRBD1|TRBV11-1|TRBJ1-1
TGTGCCAGCAGCTCCCGGGACAGGGGGTACACTGAAGCTTTCTTT
CASSSRDRGYTEAFF
>-|-|TRBV5-1|TRBJ2-5
TGCGCCAGCAGCTTGAATGGCAGGGGAGAGACCCAGTACTTC
CASSLNGRGETQYF
>-|TRBD2|TRBV4-1|TRBJ2-3
TGCGCCAGCAGCCAAGCAGGTGGGGGGGATAGCACAGATACGCAGTATTTT
CASSQAGGGDSTDTQYF
>-|-|TRBV14|TRBJ2-1
TGTGCCAGCAGCCAAGTCGTGGTCCATTCGGGGGAGCAGTTCTTC
CASSQVVVHSGEQFF